This TCR beta chain comes out of a study of beta chain features in type 1 diabetes. Regarding the study as a whole: Reduced insertions and increased deletions marked VDJ junctions in type 1 diabetes patients.

To note about this clone: Antigen unknown.

Germline loops: CDR1 KGHSH, CDR2 LQKENI. V lost 4 bases, J lost 14 bases, and 15 bases stayed unmatched. This CDR3 has 15 amino acids. What was sequenced were expressed TCRB transcripts, since all of the isolated RNA had been reverse transcribed. Using immunoSEQ multiplex PCR, the repertoire was profiled, and TCRdb retains in-frame clones only, with some absent. The sample contains a few hundred thousand clones, about 15% of which appear only once. This sequence was found in a young man in good health. Sequencing was performed on naive CD4+ T cells from blood. The rearrangement uses TRBV18 and TRBJ2-5; 11 bases map to TRBD2. For the CDR3, the DNA is TGTGCCAGCTCACTACTCTCGACTAGCGGGAAAGTCCACTACTTC. Translated: CASSLLSTSGKVHYF.